The 30 T cell receptor beta chains below come from one sample, sequenced in a study of cytomegalovirus exposure and HLA in healthy donors. The repertoire was sequenced with immunoSEQ multiplex PCR; TCRdb's copy has only in-frame clones and lacks some. Among 150,000 to 200,000 clones, approximately 81% were seen once, and the ten largest hold more than 15%. The sequenced sample was PBMCs. Source of these receptors: a man aged 18 to 30 in good health and CMV-seropositive.

The table lists this clone with a count of one. The chain has TRBV4-1 and TRBJ2-1; D not resolved. The V and J ends lost 4 bases and 0 bases respectively, with 10 bases between them. The CDR3 contains 15 residues. In germline, CDR1 is MGHRA, CDR2 YSYEKL. CDR3 region: CASSPRSPSYNEQFF. The CDR3 nucleotides read TGCGCCAGCAGCCCACGAAGCCCCTCCTACAATGAGCAGTTCTTC.

This rearrangement joins TRBV7-9 to TRBJ2-6, with D possibly being TRBD2 (5 bases). In germline, CDR1 is SEHNR, CDR2 FQNEAQ (reference sequence). This CDR3 is built from 15 residues. V shed 8 bases and J shed 0 bases, with 11 bases lying between them. The CDR3 sequence: CASLSGSSGANVLTF. The DNA for the CDR3 is TGTGCCAGCCTCAGTGGGAGCTCTGGGGCCAACGTCCTGACTTTC.

V usage is TRBV7-8 and J usage is TRBJ2-7, with D uncertain. The CDR3 is 11 amino acids. The V and J ends lost 7 bases and 6 bases respectively, with 10 bases between them. Looked up from germline, CDR1 is SGHVS and CDR2 is FQNEAQ. The CDR3 DNA sequence: TGTGCCAGCACAAGAGGTCGCGAGCAGTACTTC. Encoded protein: CASTRGREQYF.

The chain uses TRBV7-9 and TRBJ2-1; 11 nucleotides align to TRBD1. V was pared by 1 base and J by 12 bases, with 5 bases of the junction left unmatched. This CDR3 comprises 14 residues. The germline V gene has CDR1 SEHNR and CDR2 FQNEAQ (reference sequence). The CDR3 loop reads CASSLEWDRGRQFF. The CDR3 DNA sequence: TGTGCCAGCAGCTTAGAGTGGGACAGGGGGAGGCAGTTCTTC.

As concerns this clone: The sample holds other DNA sequences that translate to the same CDR3. The chain is built from TRBV6-5 and TRBJ2-3, with 10 bases aligning to TRBD2. This CDR3 spans 15 amino acids. Unmatched junction bases numbered 3, after V lost 5 bases and J lost 1 base. The germline gives CDR1 MNHEY, CDR2 SVGAGI. The CDR3 region has the DNA TGTGCCAGCAGTCTAGCGGGGGTCGGCACAGATACGCAGTATTTT. This codes for CASSLAGVGTDTQYF.

This chain joins TRBV7-9 and TRBJ2-5; TRBD1 aligns across 7 bases. V dropped 2 bases and J dropped 3; count of bases not matched to a gene: 3. Germline-derived CDR1 and CDR2 are SEHNR and FQNEAQ (reference sequence). The CDR3 covers 14 residues. DNA of the CDR3: TGTGCCAGCAGCTTATGGGGGACAGAAGAGACCCAGTACTTC. It specifies CASSLWGTEETQYF. The whole variable domain, filled in from reference TRBV7-9 and TRBJ2-5, reads DTGVSQNPRHKITKRGQNVTFRCDPISEHNRLYWYRQTLGQGPEFLTYFQNEAQLEKSRLLSDRFSAERPKGSFSTLEIQRTEQGDSAMYLCASSLWGTEETQYFGPGTRLLVL.

The chain carries TRBV13 and TRBJ2-2; tentatively, D is TRBD2 (5 bases). CDR1 and CDR2 (germline): PRHDT, FYEKMQ (reference sequence). The CDR3 totals 15 residues. The V and J ends lost 11 bases and 7 bases respectively, with 23 bases between them. CDR3 amino acids: CASSPRRARVGELFF. The CDR3 DNA follows: TGTGCCTCTTCACCGCGTAGGGCGCGGGTCGGGGAGCTGTTTTTT.

The gene calls are TRBV6-1 and TRBJ2-1; D is possibly TRBD1 (5 bases). In germline, CDR1 is MNHNS, CDR2 SASEGT. The CDR3 is 13 residues long. Trimming took 7 bases from V and 7 from J, leaving 14 bases between them. CDR3 residues: CASNRSGKNEQFF. The DNA for the CDR3 is TGTGCCAGCAATCGTTCAGGGAAAAATGAGCAGTTCTTC.

The CDR3 is CASSSDRALNEKLFF. As DNA, the CDR3 is TGCGCCAGCAGCTCCGACAGGGCCCTTAATGAAAAACTGTTTTTT. The chain links TRBV5-1 to TRBJ1-4; 7 bases align to TRBD1. V lost 3 bases to trimming and J lost 4 bases; unmatched junction nucleotides: 6. CDR1 SGHRS and CDR2 YFSETQ come from the germline V gene. The CDR3 has 15 amino acids. Full variable domain (outside the CDR3, taken from reference TRBV5-1 and TRBJ1-4): KAGVTQTPRYLIKTRGQQVTLSCSPISGHRSVSWYQQTPGQGLQFLFEYFSETQRNKGNFPGRFSGRQFSNSRSEMNVSTLELGDSALYLCASSSDRALNEKLFFGSGTQLSVL.

V usage is TRBV9 and J usage is TRBJ2-5, with unresolved D. There are 15 residues in the CDR3. CDR1 is SGDLS, CDR2 YYNGEE, per germline. V was cut by 0 bases and J by 2 bases, with 11 bases left in between. The DNA for the CDR3 is TGTGCCAGCAGCGTAGGAGGCGGAACTCAAGAGACCCAGTACTTC. Its protein is CASSVGGGTQETQYF. Full variable domain (rest looked up from reference TRBV9 and TRBJ2-5): DSGVTQTPKHLITATGQRVTLRCSPRSGDLSVYWYQQSLDQGLQFLIQYYNGEERAKGNILERFSAQQFPDLHSELNLSSLELGDSALYFCASSVGGGTQETQYFGPGTRLLVL.

CDR3 amino acids: CSVEDQTGYDYEQYF. CDR3 sequence (DNA): TGCAGCGTTGAAGACCAGACAGGTTATGACTACGAGCAGTACTTC. The J gene is TRBJ2-7, the V gene TRBV29-1, with D perhaps TRBD1 (6 bases). Germline values: CDR1 SQVTM, CDR2 ANQGSEA. The CDR3 has 15 residues. V lost 0 bases, J lost 3 bases, and 15 bases lay in between.

The DNA of the CDR3 is TGTGCCAGCAGTGATCCCAGGATTAATGAAAAACTGTTTTTT. Its translation: CASSDPRINEKLFF. The V gene is TRBV2, the J gene TRBJ1-4; D unresolved. The V and J ends lost 3 bases and 4 bases respectively, with 9 bases between them. Germline V gene data show CDR1 as SNHLY and CDR2 as FYNNEI. The CDR3 covers 14 residues.

The genes are TRBV5-1 and TRBJ2-1; D possibly corresponds to TRBD1 (6 bases). CDR1 and CDR2 (germline): SGHRS, YFSETQ. The ends were cut back, 0 bases at V and 2 bases at J, with 9 bases in the middle. This CDR3 is built from 15 residues. The CDR3 protein is CASSLATGTYNEQFF. The DNA for the CDR3 is TGCGCCAGCAGCTTGGCCACAGGGACCTACAATGAGCAGTTCTTC.

V usage is TRBV5-6 and J usage is TRBJ2-5; D may be TRBD2 (5 bases). Germline-derived CDR1 and CDR2 are SGHDT and YYEEEE. Trimming stripped 1 base from V and 4 bases from J, with 14 bases between. This CDR3 spans 15 amino acids. CDR3 DNA sequence: TGTGCCAGCAGCTTGTGGGGAGCCAGGATAGAGACCCAGTACTTC. This translates into CASSLWGARIETQYF.

The rearrangement joins TRBV6-1 to TRBJ1-1, with D hard to call. Germline V lookup: CDR1 MNHNS, CDR2 SASEGT. Trimming stripped 0 bases from V and 3 bases from J, with 11 bases between. The CDR3 is 15 amino acids. DNA of the CDR3: TGTGCCAGCAGTGAAGCTAGAGGCCTTGACACTGAAGCTTTCTTT. It encodes CASSEARGLDTEAFF.

The chain joins TRBV6-5 to TRBJ1-2; TRBD1 matches 7 bases. V was clipped by 6 bases and J by 7 bases; unmatched bases: 8. CDR1 is MNHEY and CDR2 is SVGAGI in the germline V gene. The CDR3 is made up of 13 amino acids. DNA of the CDR3: TGTGCCAGCAGGCCCGAGGGGGCCGGTGGCTACACCTTC. Encoded protein: CASRPEGAGGYTF.

This chain uses TRBV7-9 with TRBJ2-1; 9 bases agree with TRBD2. The CDR3 totals 15 residues. The V gene end was trimmed by 7 bases and the J gene end by 8 bases; junction bases not matched to a gene: 12. Germline CDR1 reads SEHNR; CDR2 reads FQNEAQ (reference sequence). The chain's CDR3 is CASTLRASGKYEQFF. The CDR3 DNA follows: TGTGCCAGCACCCTGAGGGCTAGCGGGAAATATGAGCAGTTCTTC.

V usage is TRBV11-3 and J usage is TRBJ1-4; 10 nucleotides align to TRBD1. V shed 5 bases and J 6 bases; nucleotides not matched to a gene: 3. In germline, CDR1 is SGHNT, CDR2 YENEEA. The length of the CDR3 is 14 residues. The CDR3 region has the DNA TGTGCCAGCAGCCCCGGGACAGGGGATGAAAAACTGTTTTTT. As protein: CASSPGTGDEKLFF.

The rearrangement uses TRBV27 and TRBJ2-3, with 10 bases fitting TRBD2. Germline trimming cut 4 bases from V and 3 bases from J; bases unmatched to any gene: 7. The germline V gene encodes CDR1 MNHEY and CDR2 SMNVEV (reference sequence). The CDR3 extends over 16 amino acids. CDR3 amino acids: CASSSFGLADTDTQYF. CDR3 coding DNA: TGTGCCAGCAGTTCCTTCGGACTAGCGGATACAGATACGCAGTATTTT.

This chain connects TRBV25-1 to TRBJ1-2, with 8 nucleotides matching TRBD1. J gave up 4 bases and V 9 bases, and 4 bases lay outside the gene matches. CDR3 length: 12 residues. Germline V gene sequence: CDR1 MGHDK, CDR2 SYGVNS. For the CDR3, the DNA is TGTGCCAGTATGACAGGGGCCTATGGCTACACCTTC. This encodes CASMTGAYGYTF.

The rearrangement joins TRBV11-3 to TRBJ2-7; D uncertain. V shed 1 base and J shed 4 bases, with 8 bases lying between them. This CDR3 contains 13 residues. Germline V gives CDR1 SGHNT, CDR2 YENEEA. This CDR3 reads CASSLGFSYEQYF. The CDR3 nucleotides are TGTGCCAGCAGCTTAGGTTTTTCGTACGAGCAGTACTTC.

This sequence joins TRBV10-3 and TRBJ2-1, with 9 bases fitting TRBD2. Per the germline V gene, CDR1 is ENHRY and CDR2 is SYGVKD. V dropped 4 bases and J dropped 6; count of bases not matched to a gene: 7. The CDR3 runs 15 residues. The CDR3 nucleotides read TGTGCCATCAGTGGGGAAGCGGGGGGACGCAATGAGCAGTTCTTC. Amino acid sequence: CAISGEAGGRNEQFF.

The CDR3 DNA reads TGCAGCGTACTAGCGGGGGGCCCGCCGGATACCGGGGAGCTGTTTTTT. Translated: CSVLAGGPPDTGELFF. The V gene is TRBV29-1, the J gene TRBJ2-2; 12 bases are a match to TRBD2. The CDR3 consists of 16 residues. V shed 6 bases and J 5 bases; nucleotides not matched to a gene: 10. Looked up from germline, CDR1 is SQVTM and CDR2 is ANQGSEA.

This chain connects TRBV5-1 to TRBJ2-3; TRBD2 is a possible D gene (7 bases). The CDR3 totals 15 residues. The germline V and J ends were trimmed by 1 base and 4 bases, with 13 bases remaining between them. Germline loops: CDR1 SGHRS, CDR2 YFSETQ. The CDR3: CASSLWGGGADTQYF. CDR3 DNA: TGCGCCAGCAGCTTGTGGGGCGGGGGCGCAGATACGCAGTATTTT.

The chain couples TRBV6-5 to TRBJ2-7; 9 positions match TRBD1. The CDR3 contains 13 residues. The germline gives CDR1 MNHEY, CDR2 SVGAGI. After removal of 8 bases from V and 6 bases from J, the junction contained 8 bases not matched to a gene. CDR3 coding DNA: TGTGCCAGCGGCCGGGACAGGGTCGCCGAGCAGTACTTC. It specifies CASGRDRVAEQYF.

The chain couples TRBV27 to TRBJ1-5; 8 nucleotides agree with TRBD1. The junction had 10 bases not matched to a gene; V was cut back by 8 bases and J by 7 bases. The CDR3 is 14 residues long. Looked up from germline, CDR1 is MNHEY and CDR2 is SMNVEV (reference sequence). The chain's CDR3 is CASGSSGGAQPQHF. The CDR3 DNA follows: TGTGCCAGCGGATCCTCAGGGGGCGCGCAGCCCCAGCATTTT.

This chain joins TRBV2 and TRBJ1-5; the match to TRBD1 covers 8 bases. There are 16 residues in the CDR3. V shed 0 bases, J shed 5 bases, and the junction held 6 bases outside the gene matches. Germline CDR1 is SNHLY and CDR2 is FYNNEI. CDR3 bases: TGTGCCAGCAGTGAAGCGCTTCGGACAGGGTATCAGCCCCAGCATTTT. This encodes CASSEALRTGYQPQHF.

This clone occurred once. The rearrangement links TRBV2 to TRBJ2-5; D perhaps matches TRBD1 (5 bases). This CDR3 has 15 amino acids. CDR1 and CDR2 from the germline V gene are SNHLY and FYNNEI. V was trimmed by 8 bases and J by 2 bases, leaving 18 bases between them. CDR3 protein: CASGMGPQGQETQYF. Written as DNA, the CDR3 is TGTGCCAGCGGGATGGGTCCTCAGGGTCAAGAGACCCAGTACTTC.

This clone has a single count. The chain uses TRBV18 and TRBJ2-5, with TRBD2 matching over 7 bases. Germline assignment: CDR1 KGHSH and CDR2 LQKENI. J lost 2 bases, V lost 1 base, and 7 bases had no gene match. The CDR3 contains 16 residues. The chain's CDR3 is CASSPRASGLQETQYF. In nucleotides, the CDR3 is TGTGCCAGCTCACCACGGGCTAGCGGACTGCAAGAGACCCAGTACTTC.

The chain combines TRBV7-2 with TRBJ2-1, with a possible D match to TRBD1 (6 bases). The germline gives CDR1 SGHTA, CDR2 FQGNSA. The V end was cut by 2 bases, the J end by 4 bases, with 18 bases between. This CDR3 has 17 amino acids. The CDR3 loop is CASSLTVGATGYNEQFF. The CDR3 coding sequence is TGTGCCAGCAGCTTAACGGTCGGAGCGACAGGTTACAATGAGCAGTTCTTC.